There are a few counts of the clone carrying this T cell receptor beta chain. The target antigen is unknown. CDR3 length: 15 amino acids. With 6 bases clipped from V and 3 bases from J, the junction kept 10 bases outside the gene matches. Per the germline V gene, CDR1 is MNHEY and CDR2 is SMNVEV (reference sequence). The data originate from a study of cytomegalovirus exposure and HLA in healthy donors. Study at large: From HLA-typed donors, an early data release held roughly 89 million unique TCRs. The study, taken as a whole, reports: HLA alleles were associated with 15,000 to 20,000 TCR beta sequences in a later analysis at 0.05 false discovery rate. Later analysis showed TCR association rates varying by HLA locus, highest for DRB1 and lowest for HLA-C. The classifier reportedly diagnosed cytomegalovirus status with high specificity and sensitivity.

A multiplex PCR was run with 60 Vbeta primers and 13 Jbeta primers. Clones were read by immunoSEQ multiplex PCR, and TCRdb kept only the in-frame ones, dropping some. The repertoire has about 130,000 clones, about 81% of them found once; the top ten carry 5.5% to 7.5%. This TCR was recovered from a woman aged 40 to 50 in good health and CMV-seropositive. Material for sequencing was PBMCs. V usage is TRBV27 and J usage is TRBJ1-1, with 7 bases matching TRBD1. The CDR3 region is CASRPLTGQDTEAFF. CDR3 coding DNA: TGTGCCAGCAGACCATTGACAGGGCAAGACACTGAAGCTTTCTTT.